Below are 17 T cell receptor beta chains sequenced from a single sample in a study of OX40 agonist ivuxolimab in advanced cancers. Here immunoSEQ multiplex PCR was the method, and the copy in TCRdb shows in-frame clones only, minus some. The sample holds tens of thousands of clones; about 89% are singletons and the top ten take roughly 3.6%. Sequencing used CD4+ or CD8+ T cells sorted from blood, obtained in a trial of the OX40 agonist ivuxolimab. All receptors come from an adult with an advanced solid tumor such as melanoma, head and neck, liver or kidney cancer.

This rearrangement joins TRBV30 to TRBJ2-7; TRBD2 agrees at 10 bases. V was pared by 2 bases and J by 1 base, with 5 bases of the junction left unmatched. Germline V gene lookup returns CDR1 GTSNPN and CDR2 SVGIG (reference sequence). The CDR3 length is 15 residues. The CDR3 DNA sequence: TGTGCCTGGAGTAGCGGGAGGGCCATTTCCTACGAGCAGTACTTC. Amino acids: CAWSSGRAISYEQYF.

The chain's CDR3 is CASSRKGRGATNEKLFF. DNA for the CDR3: TGTGCCAGCAGCCGAAAAGGGCGGGGGGCAACTAATGAAAAACTGTTTTTT. The chain employs TRBV5-4 and TRBJ1-4, with D perhaps TRBD1 (5 bases). This CDR3 is 17 amino acids long. Deletions cut 4 bases from V and 0 bases from J, with 16 bases between. CDR1 is SGHNT, CDR2 YYREEE, per germline (reference sequence).

The genes are TRBV19 and TRBJ2-7; no clear D. The V end lost 3 bases, the J end lost 6 bases, and 12 bases lay between the germline ends. Germline values: CDR1 LNHDA, CDR2 SQIVND (reference sequence). The CDR3 totals 13 residues. The CDR3 DNA reads TGTGCCAGTAGTATCGGCCCGAGGCTCGAGCAGTACTTC. Translation gives CASSIGPRLEQYF.

The rearrangement uses TRBV11-3 and TRBJ2-5, with TRBD1 as a possible D gene (5 bases). Looked up from germline, CDR1 is SGHNT and CDR2 is YENEEA. This CDR3 region has 13 residues. V was clipped by 5 bases and J by 2 bases, with 9 bases between them. CDR3 loop: CASSVDIQETQYF. The CDR3 DNA is TGTGCCAGCAGCGTGGACATACAAGAGACCCAGTACTTC.

The chain links TRBV27 to TRBJ2-1; either TRBD1 or TRBD2 may supply D (5 bases each). V lost 8 bases and J 0 bases, leaving 17 bases between the germline ends. Germline loops: CDR1 MNHEY, CDR2 SMNVEV (reference sequence). The CDR3 runs 16 residues. CDR3 loop: CASLPHGAFSYNEQFF. In DNA, the CDR3 is TGTGCCAGCCTTCCCCACGGGGCTTTCTCCTACAATGAGCAGTTCTTC.

The rearrangement joins TRBV27 to TRBJ2-1, with D unresolved. CDR1 MNHEY and CDR2 SMNVEV come from the germline V gene (reference sequence). There are 15 residues in the CDR3. Trimming stripped 6 bases from V and 0 bases from J, with 12 bases between. In nucleotides, the CDR3 is TGTGCCAGCAGCACCCCTCAGCTCTCCTACAATGAGCAGTTCTTC. The encoded protein is CASSTPQLSYNEQFF.

The chain joins TRBV28 to TRBJ1-3; 8 bases match TRBD1. J was trimmed by 1 base and V by 5 bases; bases with no gene match: 10. The CDR3 runs 17 residues. Germline CDR1 and CDR2: MDHEN and SYDVKM. The CDR3 is CASSPEGQGNSGNTIYF. CDR3 in DNA: TGTGCCAGCAGTCCGGAAGGACAGGGTAATTCTGGAAACACCATATATTTT.

DNA of the CDR3: TGTGCCAGCAGTGGTAGAGGCACCGGGGAGCTGTTTTTT. Translated, it gives CASSGRGTGELFF. This sequence joins TRBV27 and TRBJ2-2; D not certain. CDR3 length: 13 amino acids. Trimming removed 5 bases at V and 4 bases at J, with 8 bases between. CDR1 and CDR2 from the germline V gene are MNHEY and SMNVEV (reference sequence).

This clone has a single count. The chain carries TRBV28 and TRBJ1-2, with D maybe TRBD1 (5 bases). CDR1 is MDHEN and CDR2 is SYDVKM in the germline V gene. This CDR3 spans 14 amino acids. Trimming cost V 6 bases and J 2 bases, with 13 bases left between them. The CDR3 reads CASRETGGNYGYTF. CDR3 nucleotides: TGTGCCAGCAGGGAGACGGGGGGGAACTATGGCTACACCTTC.

The chain uses TRBV19 and TRBJ2-1; D possibly matches TRBD1 or TRBD2 (5 bases each). Trimming left V 8 bases short and J 0 bases short, with 14 bases between. CDR1 and CDR2 (germline): LNHDA, SQIVND (reference sequence). The CDR3 runs 15 residues. CDR3 region: CASAHGTNSYNEQFF. The CDR3 DNA reads TGTGCCAGTGCCCACGGGACCAACTCCTACAATGAGCAGTTCTTC.

The V and J genes are TRBV30 and TRBJ2-7; no clear D. The CDR3 consists of 14 residues. V was cut by 1 base and J by 0 bases, with 10 bases left in between. Germline values: CDR1 GTSNPN, CDR2 SVGIG (reference sequence). The CDR3 protein is CAWSASGLSYEQYF. In DNA form, the CDR3 reads TGTGCCTGGAGTGCTTCGGGCCTCTCCTACGAGCAGTACTTC.

The V call is TRBV18, the J call TRBJ2-2; tentative D call: TRBD2 (6 bases). The V end was cut by 3 bases, the J end by 1 base, with 6 bases between. The CDR3 contains 14 residues. Germline CDR1 and CDR2: KGHSH and LQKENI. DNA for the CDR3: TGTGCCAGCTCACCGGGGGGGAACACCGGGGAGCTGTTTTTT. This codes for CASSPGGNTGELFF.

V gene TRBV4-3 combines with J gene TRBJ2-5, with D perhaps TRBD2 (6 bases). CDR3 length: 16 amino acids. V lost 1 base and J lost 2, with 14 bases in between. Germline V lookup: CDR1 LGHNA, CDR2 YSLEER. The CDR3 here is CASSQGWEVGQETQYF. CDR3 sequence (DNA): TGCGCCAGCAGCCAAGGCTGGGAGGTGGGGCAAGAGACCCAGTACTTC.

The genes are TRBV28 and TRBJ2-1; D is possibly TRBD2 (6 bases). This CDR3 spans 16 amino acids. Germline CDR1 reads MDHEN; CDR2 reads SYDVKM. The V end was cut by 4 bases, the J end by 4 bases, with 17 bases between. The CDR3 sequence: CASSSLSGSRYNEQFF. The CDR3 DNA follows: TGTGCCAGCAGTTCGTTAAGCGGGTCCAGGTACAATGAGCAGTTCTTC.

The chain recombines TRBV13 with TRBJ1-2, with 7 positions matching TRBD1. From germline, CDR1 is PRHDT and CDR2 FYEKMQ (reference sequence). V lost 5 bases and J lost 1; bases outside the gene matches: 7. The CDR3 contains 15 residues. The CDR3 bases are TGTGCCAGCAGCGAAAGGGACAGAGTTAACTATGGCTACACCTTC. It is translated as CASSERDRVNYGYTF.

The chain is built from TRBV5-6 and TRBJ1-3; 8 bases are a match to TRBD1. CDR1 and CDR2 from the germline V gene are SGHDT and YYEEEE. There are 16 residues in the CDR3. V was clipped by 2 bases and J by 0 bases; unmatched bases: 4. The CDR3 sequence: CASSFWTGSSGNTIYF. CDR3 bases: TGTGCCAGCAGCTTCTGGACAGGGTCCTCTGGAAACACCATATATTTT.

The chain carries TRBV29-1 and TRBJ1-2; 7 nucleotides align to TRBD1. J gave up 0 bases and V 4 bases, and 2 bases lay outside the gene matches. In germline, CDR1 is SQVTM, CDR2 ANQGSEA. This CDR3 is 13 amino acids long. CDR3 nucleotide sequence: TGCAGCGTTGGCGGGACAGCTAACTATGGCTACACCTTC. Its translation: CSVGGTANYGYTF. Complete variable domain (other parts from reference TRBV29-1 and TRBJ1-2): SAVISQKPSRDICQRGTSLTIQCQVDSQVTMMFWYRQQPGQSLTLIATANQGSEATYESGFVIDKFPISRPNLTFSTLTVSNMSPEDSSIYLCSVGGTANYGYTFGSGTRLTVV.